Each of the 28 T cell receptor beta chains below was sequenced from the same sample in a study of blood T cell repertoires in COVID-19 (dated by TCRdb to the early 2020s). To prepare the library, the immunoSEQ multiplex PCR assay was applied. Drawn from immuneACCESS, this table holds only the in-frame rearrangements with V and J called that TCRdb kept. Clones are partly lost; checked studies trace under half to an unresolved V gene and leave the rest unexplained. The sample table shows around 150,000 clones, and roughly 90% are seen once. 6.6% of the sample is in the top ten clones. The specimen was PBMCs or T cells enriched from blood (not recorded which). The source of these receptors is a woman in her forties or fifties who had recovered from COVID-19.

The J gene is TRBJ2-2, the V gene TRBV7-2; tentative D call: TRBD2 (6 bases). The CDR3 runs 13 residues. The V end lost 4 bases, the J end lost 9 bases, and 12 bases lay between the germline ends. Germline V gene sequence: CDR1 SGHTA, CDR2 FQGNSA. This chain's CDR3 is CASSWDLARELFF. The CDR3 DNA reads TGTGCCAGCAGCTGGGACTTAGCTAGGGAGCTGTTTTTT.

This clone was seen only a few times. V usage is TRBV6-5 and J usage is TRBJ2-7; the D gene is possibly TRBD1 (5 bases). Per the germline V gene, CDR1 is MNHEY and CDR2 is SVGAGI. V was shortened by 6 bases and J by 3 bases, with 9 bases between the two germline ends. CDR3 length equals 12 residues. CDR3 residues: CASSLDSYEQYF. CDR3 coding DNA: TGTGCCAGCAGCCTAGACAGCTACGAGCAGTACTTC.

This clone was recorded a few times. The rearrangement joins TRBV7-2 to TRBJ2-7; D gene ambiguous. CDR1 and CDR2 (germline): SGHTA, FQGNSA. The CDR3 is 12 residues long. V was trimmed by 5 bases and J by 6 bases, leaving 11 bases between them. This chain's CDR3 is CASSTPTPEQYF. DNA for the CDR3: TGTGCCAGCAGCACCCCGACACCCGAGCAGTACTTC.

V is TRBV14 and J is TRBJ1-3, with 11 bases fitting TRBD1. The CDR3 spans 17 residues. Germline V CDR1 and CDR2: SGHDN, FVKESK. Unmatched junction bases numbered 6, after V lost 2 bases and J lost 3 bases. The CDR3 spells CASSQPDRGRFGNTIYF. The CDR3 DNA follows: TGTGCCAGCAGCCAACCGGACAGGGGGCGCTTTGGAAACACCATATATTTT.

This rearrangement joins TRBV6-4 to TRBJ2-3, with 10 bases aligning to TRBD2. The V segment lost 0 bases and the J segment 0 bases; nucleotides outside the gene matches: 3. Germline CDR1 reads MRHNA; CDR2 reads SNTAGT. The CDR3 contains 17 residues. The CDR3 region has the DNA TGTGCCAGCAGTGACTCGAGCGGGGGGGTTAGCACAGATACGCAGTATTTT. The encoded protein is CASSDSSGGVSTDTQYF.

The chain has TRBV2 and TRBJ2-1; D is perhaps TRBD1 (5 bases). Trimming removed 4 bases at V and 8 bases at J, with 15 bases between. Germline assignment: CDR1 SNHLY and CDR2 FYNNEI. The CDR3 is 14 residues long. CDR3 nucleotide sequence: TGTGCCAGCAGTGTGGCACTCGCCAGGGATGAGCAGTTCTTC. Its translation is CASSVALARDEQFF. Supplemented by reference TRBV2 and TRBJ2-1, the full variable domain reads EPEVTQTPSHQVTQMGQEVILRCVPISNHLYFYWYRQILGQKVEFLVSFYNNEISEKSEIFDDQFSVERPDGSNFTLKIRSTKLEDSAMYFCASSVALARDEQFFGPGTRLTVL.

This clone was seen only once. The J gene is TRBJ1-6, the V gene TRBV27, with 8 positions matching TRBD1. V lost 7 bases, J lost 10 bases, and 6 bases stayed unmatched. Germline V CDR1 and CDR2: MNHEY, SMNVEV (reference sequence). There are 13 residues in the CDR3. CDR3 amino acids: CASNGQGKSPLHF. CDR3 DNA: TGTGCCAGCAATGGACAGGGCAAATCACCCCTCCACTTT.

The J gene is TRBJ1-2, the V gene TRBV4-3; tentative D call: TRBD1 (5 bases). CDR3 length: 15 amino acids. The V gene's germline CDR1 is LGHNA and CDR2 YSLEER. V was pared by 0 bases and J by 7 bases, with 15 bases between. CDR3 nucleotide sequence: TGCGCCAGCAGCCAAGATTTAGGGAAGCAGGGTGGCTACACCTTC. Protein: CASSQDLGKQGGYTF.

V is TRBV7-8 and J is TRBJ1-2, with D hard to call. The germline CDR1 and CDR2 sequences are SGHVS and FQNEAQ. Trimming took 2 bases from V and 3 from J, leaving 7 bases between them. The CDR3 has 13 amino acids. CDR3 DNA sequence: TGTGCCAGCAGCTTAATCCCGGACTATGGCTACACCTTC. Protein: CASSLIPDYGYTF.

CDR3 sequence (DNA): TGTGCCAGCAGCCACCACCGGGACACGTTCCAATGGGTGAACACTGAAGCTTTCTTT. This encodes CASSHHRDTFQWVNTEAFF. V is TRBV7-8 and J is TRBJ1-1; a weak D match, TRBD1 (6 bases). V lost 5 bases, J lost 0 bases, and 25 bases lay in between. CDR3 length: 19 residues. Germline loops: CDR1 SGHVS, CDR2 FQNEAQ.

This rearrangement joins TRBV5-6 to TRBJ1-2; 11 positions agree with TRBD1. J lost 7 bases, V lost 4 bases, and 9 bases had no gene match. The CDR3 has 15 residues. Per germline, CDR1 SGHDT and CDR2 YYEEEE. The CDR3 is CASSALDRGRGGYTF. The CDR3 nucleotides are TGTGCCAGCAGCGCCTTGGACAGGGGGCGCGGTGGCTACACCTTC.

The rearrangement links TRBV9 to TRBJ1-4; no clear D. V was pared by 4 bases and J by 6 bases, with 13 bases between. Looked up from germline, CDR1 is SGDLS and CDR2 is YYNGEE. The CDR3 is 14 amino acids. DNA of the CDR3: TGTGCCAGCAGCCCGCAGGAGGATGATGAAAAACTGTTTTTT. It specifies CASSPQEDDEKLFF.

The chain couples TRBV3-1 (or the pseudogene TRBV3-2) to TRBJ1-5; a weak D match, TRBD1 (5 bases). Per the germline V gene, CDR1 is LGHDT and CDR2 is YNNKEL (reference sequence). Trimming removed 2 bases from V and 0 bases from J, with 11 bases in between. The CDR3 covers 16 residues. The CDR3 DNA is TGTGCCAGCAGCCAACAGGGAGGTCATAGCAATCAGCCCCAGCATTTT. Amino acids: CASSQQGGHSNQPQHF.

This chain uses TRBV4-2 with TRBJ2-7; D is perhaps TRBD2 (5 bases). CDR1 is LGHNA, CDR2 YNFKEQ, per germline. This CDR3 region has 18 residues. V lost 0 bases and J lost 0, with 18 bases in between. The DNA of the CDR3 is TGTGCCAGCAGCCAAGATGAGGGCGGCGGCAGTGCCTCCTACGAGCAGTACTTC. Its protein product is CASSQDEGGGSASYEQYF.

This clone was found once. The rearrangement joins TRBV29-1 to TRBJ2-1; TRBD1 agrees at 12 bases. Germline V gene sequence: CDR1 SQVTM, CDR2 ANQGSEA. Losses at the gene ends were 4 bases for V and 0 bases for J; bases not matched to a gene: 4. The CDR3 is 16 residues long. The CDR3 sequence is CSVGDRGRGSYNEQFF. CDR3 nucleotide sequence: TGCAGCGTTGGGGACAGGGGGCGAGGCTCCTACAATGAGCAGTTCTTC.

This clone was seen ten or more times. The V and J genes are TRBV2 and TRBJ1-5, with TRBD1 matching 8 bases. The CDR3 runs to 16 residues. After removal of 4 bases from V and 2 bases from J, the junction contained 7 bases not matched to a gene. Germline V gene lookup returns CDR1 SNHLY and CDR2 FYNNEI. Here the CDR3 reads CASSVGQGYGNQPQHF. The CDR3 DNA follows: TGTGCCAGCAGTGTCGGACAGGGATACGGCAATCAGCCCCAGCATTTT.

The V call is TRBV7-6, the J call TRBJ2-2; a possible D gene is TRBD1 (6 bases). This CDR3 is 14 amino acids long. Trimming removed 5 bases at V and 5 bases at J, with 12 bases between. Germline V gives CDR1 SGHVS, CDR2 FNYEAQ. The CDR3 loop is CASSQGQPTGELFF. CDR3 nucleotide sequence: TGTGCCAGCAGCCAAGGACAGCCAACCGGGGAGCTGTTTTTT. Together with reference TRBV7-6 and TRBJ2-2, the CDR3 gives the full variable domain: GAGVSQSPRYKVTKRGQDVALRCDPISGHVSLYWYRQALGQGPEFLTYFNYEAQQDKSGLPNDRFSAERPEGSISTLTIQRTEQRDSAMYRCASSQGQPTGELFFGEGSRLTVL.

The chain has TRBV30 and TRBJ1-6; the D is unclear. Trimming shortened V by 2 bases and J by 10 bases, and 12 bases separated the two germline ends. Germline loops: CDR1 GTSNPN, CDR2 SVGIG (reference sequence). CDR3 length: 13 amino acids. CDR3 bases: TGTGCCTGGAGTCGCGGCGGCCAGTCACCCCTCCACTTT. This sequence encodes CAWSRGGQSPLHF.

The chain is built from TRBV7-2 and TRBJ1-2, with TRBD1 as a possible D gene (6 bases). Germline V gene data show CDR1 as SGHTA and CDR2 as FQGNSA. The CDR3 consists of 15 residues. Trimming cost V 5 bases and J 2 bases, with 15 bases left between them. CDR3 nucleotides: TGTGCCAGCAGCCCGTCCTTTGACAGGAACTATGGCTACACCTTC. Translation: CASSPSFDRNYGYTF.

The sample holds a few counts of this clone. The rearrangement links TRBV27 to TRBJ2-7; TRBD1 matches 7 bases. V lost 2 bases to trimming and J lost 1 base; unmatched junction nucleotides: 5. This CDR3 comprises 15 residues. Germline CDR1 and CDR2: MNHEY and SMNVEV (reference sequence). The CDR3 region is CASSLRGQSSYEQYF. As DNA, the CDR3 is TGTGCCAGCAGTTTAAGGGGACAGTCGTCCTACGAGCAGTACTTC.

The chain is built from TRBV5-4 and TRBJ1-1; 9 nucleotides align to TRBD1. Germline V CDR1 and CDR2: SGHNT, YYREEE (reference sequence). Unmatched junction bases numbered 4, after V lost 4 bases and J lost 0 bases. The CDR3 has 15 amino acids. The CDR3 nucleotides are TGTGCCAGCAGCCCCCGGACAGGGGTGAACACTGAAGCTTTCTTT. It translates to CASSPRTGVNTEAFF.

The chain joins TRBV6-5 to TRBJ2-7; D perhaps matches TRBD2 (7 bases). Germline V gene sequence: CDR1 MNHEY, CDR2 SVGAGI. The CDR3 is 13 residues long. The V and J ends lost 8 bases and 6 bases respectively, with 17 bases between them. The CDR3 nucleotides are TGTGCCAGCGTAGGGGGGGGGCGGATCGAGCAGTACTTC. It specifies CASVGGGRIEQYF.

This sequence joins TRBV18 and TRBJ1-1; TRBD1 matches 8 bases. This CDR3 region has 14 residues. V lost 3 bases to trimming and J lost 5 bases; unmatched junction nucleotides: 5. From germline, CDR1 is KGHSH and CDR2 LQKENI. CDR3: CASSPRTGSTEAFF. The CDR3 DNA reads as TGTGCCAGCTCACCCCGGACAGGGTCGACTGAAGCTTTCTTT.

The gene calls are TRBV7-8 and TRBJ2-3; D remains unclear. Germline CDR1 is SGHVS and CDR2 is FQNEAQ. This CDR3 has 16 residues. With 1 base removed from V and 1 base from J, the gap between germline ends came to 12 bases. In DNA form, the CDR3 reads TGTGCCAGCAGCTTAGGGTTTGGCGGTGGCACAGATACGCAGTATTTT. Translated: CASSLGFGGGTDTQYF.

The V call is TRBV9, the J call TRBJ2-7, with no clear D. V lost 4 bases and J lost 0, with 14 bases in between. Per germline, CDR1 SGDLS and CDR2 YYNGEE. The CDR3 loop spans 15 amino acids. The CDR3 here is CASSPTSTTSYEQYF. CDR3 DNA: TGTGCCAGCAGCCCCACCAGTACCACCTCCTACGAGCAGTACTTC. The variable domain in full, completed from reference TRBV9 and TRBJ2-7, reads DSGVTQTPKHLITATGQRVTLRCSPRSGDLSVYWYQQSLDQGLQFLIQYYNGEERAKGNILERFSAQQFPDLHSELNLSSLELGDSALYFCASSPTSTTSYEQYFGPGTRLTVT.

V is TRBV19 and J is TRBJ2-3; 7 bases map to TRBD1. V was clipped by 8 bases and J by 4 bases; unmatched bases: 6. The CDR3 spans 13 residues. Germline V CDR1 and CDR2: LNHDA, SQIVND (reference sequence). CDR3 amino acids: CASGDRESDTQYF. The CDR3 DNA sequence: TGTGCCAGTGGAGACAGGGAGTCAGATACGCAGTATTTT.

The rearrangement joins TRBV14 to TRBJ1-2; D is ambiguous. The V gene's germline CDR1 is SGHDN and CDR2 FVKESK. The CDR3 length is 16 residues. V gave up 0 bases and J gave up 1 base, with 12 bases separating them. For the CDR3, the DNA is TGTGCCAGCAGCCAAGAAGTCGGGGTACTTAACTATGGCTACACCTTC. This encodes CASSQEVGVLNYGYTF.

J is TRBJ2-1 and V is TRBV5-4, with D possibly matching TRBD1 (6 bases). Germline V gene sequence: CDR1 SGHNT, CDR2 YYREEE (reference sequence). This CDR3 has 13 residues. Trimming removed 9 bases at V and 2 bases at J, with 12 bases between. The CDR3 loop reads CAIARTAYNEQFF. DNA for the CDR3: TGTGCCATTGCGAGGACAGCCTACAATGAGCAGTTCTTC.